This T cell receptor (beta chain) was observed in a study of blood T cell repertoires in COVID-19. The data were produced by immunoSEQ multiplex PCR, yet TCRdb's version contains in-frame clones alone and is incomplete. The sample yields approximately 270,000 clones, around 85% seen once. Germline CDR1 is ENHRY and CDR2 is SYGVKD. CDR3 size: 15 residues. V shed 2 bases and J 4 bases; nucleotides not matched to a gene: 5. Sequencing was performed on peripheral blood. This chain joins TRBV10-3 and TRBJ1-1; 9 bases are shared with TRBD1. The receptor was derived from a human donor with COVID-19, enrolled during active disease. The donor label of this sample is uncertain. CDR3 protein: CAISETGGSTTEAFF. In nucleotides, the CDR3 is TGTGCCATCAGTGAGACAGGGGGCTCTACCACTGAAGCTTTCTTT.